This paragraph covers one T cell receptor beta chain sequence. No antigen is known for it. The source of the sample is a study of tissue T cells after allogeneic stem cell transplantation. Data came from immunoSEQ multiplex PCR; TCRdb stores just in-frame clones and leaves some out. The sample shows 28,000 or so clones, about 90% of them seen only once. Points from the study as a whole: Alloreactivity or antigen specificity of tissue TCRs was not determined; some clones might be host cells. Tissue-detected TCR repertoire was only partly captured by blood and spleen T cells. Across patients, clones rarely overlapped, yet motif clusters were shared tissue-specifically. The patient cohort was small and clinically heterogeneous, with limited sampling depth.

CDR3 size: 9 residues. Germline-derived CDR1 and CDR2 are GTSNPN and SVGIG (reference sequence). Trimming removed 6 bases at V and 11 bases at J, with 10 bases between. The starting material was blood, obtained before transplantation. The sequence came from a male donor aged 60 or older who later had graft-versus-host disease after an allogeneic stem cell transplant. The chain combines TRBV30 with TRBJ1-1, with a possible D match to TRBD1 (5 bases). The DNA for the CDR3 is TGTGCCTGTGGGACTACCGCTTTCTTT. Amino acids: CACGTTAFF.